Given below is one TCR beta chain in context. Its antigen is not known. This CDR3 contains 13 residues. The germline V gene encodes CDR1 MDHEN and CDR2 SYDVKM. With V trimmed by 10 bases and J by 5 bases, 9 bases remained unmatched. The PCR had 60 Vbeta and 13 Jbeta primers. In the authors' methods: As a later analysis found, there were roughly 80 million unique TCR beta chains, of which roughly 11 million were shared. TCRdb's copy holds only in-frame clones and misses some; the assay was immunoSEQ multiplex PCR. V, J and clone size are taken as reported in that table, and D and trimming were inferred from the DNA itself. The data show roughly 200,000 clones, 75% to 90% seen once. The entry originates in a study of cytomegalovirus exposure and HLA in healthy donors. Whole-study findings and limits: Cytomegalovirus association was assigned to some 160 TCR beta chains. Per a prior analysis, the majority of TCR beta V segments were productive roughly 87% or roughly 30% of the time. Common viral pathogens were later found to be apparently linked to several of the most significant clusters.

The sample consisted of PBMCs. J is TRBJ1-1 and V is TRBV28; 8 nucleotides match TRBD1. The sequence came from a woman aged 30 to 39 in good health and CMV-seronegative. The CDR3 DNA sequence: TGTGCCATCCTTGACAGGGGAAAAACTGAAGCTTTCTTT. As protein: CAILDRGKTEAFF.